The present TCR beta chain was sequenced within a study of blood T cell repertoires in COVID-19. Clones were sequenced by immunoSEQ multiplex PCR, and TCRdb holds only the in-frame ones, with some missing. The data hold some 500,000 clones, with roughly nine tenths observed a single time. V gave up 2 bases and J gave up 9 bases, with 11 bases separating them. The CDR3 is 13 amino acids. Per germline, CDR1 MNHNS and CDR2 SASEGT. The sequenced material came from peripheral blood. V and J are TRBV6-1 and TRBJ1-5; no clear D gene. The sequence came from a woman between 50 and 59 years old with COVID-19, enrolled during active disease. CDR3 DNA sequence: TGTGCCAGCAGTGAAACGGGTTTGGGGCCCCAGCATTTT. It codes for CASSETGLGPQHF.